A selection of T cell receptor beta chains follows, all from one sample in a study of neurological immune-mediated disorders. TCRdb fed the 5' RACE reads into MiXCR, producing one record per CDR3 protein. The table has about 120,000 distinct CDR3 sequences, about 3.2% seen once. The specimen was PBMCs. The receptors come from a woman aged 30 to 39 with multiple sclerosis. Both conserved end residues are part of each CDR3.

>TRBJ2-1|TRBV4-1
CASSQVGAGNEQFF
>TRBJ2-3|TRBV7-2
CASSLAAVTDTQYF
>TRBJ1-5|TRBV11-2
CASSWGGSPSEPQHF
>TRBJ1-2|TRBV7-9
CASSFGAQPNYGYTF
>TRBJ2-5|TRBV20-1
CSARGGETGKETQYF
>TRBJ2-1|TRBV5-1
CASSLGRGQGANEQFF
>TRBJ2-7|TRBV14
CASSQDLAGRTYEQYF
>TRBJ2-7|TRBV7-6
CASSRVGGEQYF
>TRBJ1-6|TRBV7-2
CASSSSEAALHF
>TRBJ2-7|TRBV6-6
CASAGATYEQYF
>TRBJ2-3|TRBV5-1
CASSLDSAAAQYF
>TRBJ2-7|TRBV5-1
CASSAGLAGAEQYF
>TRBJ2-3|TRBV7-8
CASSSWGLDTQYF
>TRBJ2-7|TRBV7-9
CASSPRHLGSYEQYF
>TRBJ2-3|TRBV7-9
CASSFESTDTQYF
>TRBJ1-5|TRBV27
CASGLKNNQPQHF
>TRBJ1-2|TRBV7-2
CASSPQGNYGYTF
>TRBJ2-1|TRBV5-5
CASSLEGEASYNEQFF
>TRBJ1-1|TRBV20-1
CSLLQNTEAFF
>TRBJ2-3|TRBV5-6
CASSKDRGTDTQYF
>TRBJ1-2|TRBV20-1
CSATRVTIYGYTF
>TRBJ2-1|TRBV19
CASSIPGQGNEQFF
>TRBJ2-3|TRBV5-5
CASSFSGTDTQYF
>TRBJ2-1|TRBV9
CASSPPTAYNEQFF
>TRBJ2-2|TRBV7-9
CASSSSTAGELFF
>TRBJ1-5|TRBV7-2
CASSLESGDQPQHF
>TRBJ1-1|TRBV5-1
CASSLQGVGLGTEAFF
>TRBJ2-1|TRBV5-1
CASSLEIRETNEQFF
>TRBJ2-7|TRBV4-3
CASSENPRGNYEQYF
>TRBJ2-5|TRBV20-1
CSAPGQGIETQYF
>TRBJ1-1|TRBV7-8
CASSFVHPSNTEAFF
>TRBJ1-3|TRBV7-6
CASSRDRVSGNTIYF
>TRBJ1-3|TRBV18
CASSPLGQLYPGNTIYF
>TRBJ2-1|TRBV6-5
CASSYAAGVYNEQFF
>TRBJ1-1|TRBV29-1
CSVQDSNTEAFF
>TRBJ1-1|TRBV7-9
CASSLDSWNTEAFF
>TRBJ1-1|TRBV20-1
CSARAGTGKGAEAFF
>TRBJ2-3|TRBV5-6
CASSFVSTTDTQYF
>TRBJ2-5|TRBV7-2
CASRGSGTGGIETQYF
>TRBJ2-2|TRBV5-1
CASRWGGANTGELFF
>TRBJ2-1|TRBV7-8
CASSGWGEKRDEQFF
>TRBJ2-1|TRBV7-8
CASSLFEGNEQFF
>TRBJ2-3|TRBV10-3
CAISVARDRTDTQYF
>TRBJ2-5|TRBV27
CASRLSNGRARETQYF
>TRBJ1-1|TRBV20-1
CSARDATEAFF
>TRBJ2-1|TRBV20-1
CSASSMGAASYNEQFF
>TRBJ2-5|TRBV15
CATSGWTGTPRQETQYF
>TRBJ2-1|TRBV7-2
CASSYFGSSYNEQFF
>TRBJ2-5|TRBV18
CASSPDKETQYF